This T cell receptor beta chain came from a study of blood T cell repertoires in COVID-19. As for the study in general: Sample material is recorded as cDNA or gDNA derived from T cells, B-cell-depleted T cells, or PBMCs.

The assay was immunoSEQ multiplex PCR, and TCRdb's table has in-frame clones only and misses some. Here the sample spans 410,000 or so clones, about 89% being singletons. Trimming pared 5 bases from V and 10 bases from J, leaving 15 bases between. The CDR3 contains 13 residues. The germline CDR1 and CDR2 sequences are SGHTA and FQGTGA. The J gene is TRBJ2-1, the V gene TRBV7-3; D might be TRBD2 (5 bases). This TCR came from a woman aged 40 to 55 with COVID-19, enrolled during active disease. The sample was peripheral blood. The CDR3 DNA reads as TGTGCCAGCAGCCAAACGGGGTTCAGGGAGCAGTTCTTC. It specifies CASSQTGFREQFF.